Each of the 28 T cell receptor beta chains below was sequenced from the same sample in a study of T cells after yellow fever vaccination (dated 2019 in TCRdb). The treatment or condition label of this sample denotes: live attenuated yellow fever vaccine strain. Library preparation used 5' RACE. TCRdb names Illumina HiSeq 2500 as the instrument used. The raw public reads went through TCRdb reprocessing: fastp at Q25, MiXCR clone calling, in-frame beta chains kept. All rows with the same CDR3 protein become a single entry with the most common DNA and genes. The sample table shows 500,000 to 650,000 distinct CDR3 sequences, and roughly 13% are seen once. 11% to 15% of the sample is in the top ten clones. The material sequenced was PBMCs, taken on the day of the yellow fever booster vaccination. The origin of the receptors is a young man who received the YFV17D yellow fever vaccine.

This chain connects TRBV20-1 to TRBJ2-1; tentatively, D is TRBD1 or TRBD2 (5 bases each). V dropped 2 bases and J dropped 5 bases, with 13 bases sitting between them. The CDR3 is made up of 14 amino acids. Germline CDR1 is DFQATT and CDR2 is SNEGSKA (reference sequence). The CDR3 DNA reads as TGCAGTGCTAGATCCACGGGGCACCACAATGAGCAGTTCTTC. It codes for CSARSTGHHNEQFF.

The chain is built from TRBV20-1 and TRBJ2-3, with 13 bases lining up with TRBD2. CDR1 and CDR2 (germline): DFQATT, SNEGSKA (reference sequence). The CDR3 is 15 residues long. Losses at the gene ends were 5 bases for V and 5 bases for J; bases not matched to a gene: 7. The CDR3 coding sequence is TGCAGTGCTGTTACTAGCGGGAGGGCCGTAGATACGCAGTATTTT. Protein: CSAVTSGRAVDTQYF.

In this sample, this clonotype turned up a few times. The rearrangement links TRBV6-1 to TRBJ2-7; 8 bases map to TRBD1. J was trimmed by 3 bases and V by 6 bases; bases with no gene match: 10. Germline lookup yields CDR1 MNHNS and CDR2 SASEGT. The CDR3 sequence is 15 residues long. CDR3 sequence: CASRAGQGVHYEQYF. The DNA for the CDR3 is TGTGCCAGCAGGGCCGGACAGGGAGTCCACTACGAGCAGTACTTC.

The chain has TRBV27 and TRBJ2-7; the match to TRBD1 covers 11 bases. The junction had 5 bases not matched to a gene; V was cut back by 3 bases and J by 4 bases. This CDR3 comprises 15 residues. CDR1 and CDR2 (germline): MNHEY, SMNVEV (reference sequence). The DNA for the CDR3 is TGTGCCAGCAGTTTCATCCGGGACAGGGGGTACGAGCAGTACTTC. It is translated as CASSFIRDRGYEQYF.

The chain combines TRBV6-2 or TRBV6-3 with TRBJ2-7; D might be TRBD1 (6 bases). The CDR3 is 12 amino acids. CDR1 and CDR2 (germline): MNHEY, SVGEGT. V was trimmed by 5 bases and J by 3 bases, leaving 8 bases between them. CDR3 region: CASSTGRYEQYF. CDR3 bases: TGTGCCAGCAGTACAGGGCGCTACGAGCAGTACTTC.

The chain links TRBV24-1 to TRBJ2-2; a possible D gene is TRBD2 (6 bases). V was cut by 4 bases and J by 3 bases, with 17 bases left in between. CDR1 and CDR2 from the germline V gene are KGHDR and SFDVKD. This CDR3 spans 17 amino acids. The CDR3 bases are TGTGCCACCAGTGAAAACAGCGGGTTCGATGACACCGGGGAGCTGTTTTTT. Amino acids: CATSENSGFDDTGELFF.

J is TRBJ2-2 and V is TRBV20-1, with 7 positions matching TRBD1. Looked up from germline, CDR1 is DFQATT and CDR2 is SNEGSKA (reference sequence). After removal of 5 bases from V and 4 bases from J, the junction contained 10 bases not matched to a gene. The CDR3 loop spans 15 amino acids. CDR3 DNA sequence: TGCAGTGCTTTAATTCGGGACAGCCTCACCGGGGAGCTGTTTTTT. This encodes CSALIRDSLTGELFF.

This chain links TRBV6-4 with TRBJ2-1, with TRBD2 matching over 12 bases. Per germline, CDR1 MRHNA and CDR2 SNTAGT. The length of the CDR3 is 13 residues. V trimming: 5 bases; J trimming: 15 bases; junction bases outside the gene matches: 8. CDR3 in amino acids: CASSPWTSGTLFF. The CDR3 nucleotides are TGTGCCAGCAGTCCCTGGACTAGCGGGACCCTGTTCTTC.

The sample holds a few counts of this clonotype. One end of the junction does not line up with germline, which may come from a read error. The gene calls are TRBV7-7 and TRBJ2-5; 14 bases are shared with TRBD2. The CDR3 consists of 15 residues. CDR1 and CDR2 from the germline V gene are SSHAT and FNYEAQ (reference sequence). This CDR3 is CASSDRLAGGETQYF. In DNA form, the CDR3 reads TGTGCTAGCAGCGACCGACTAGCGGGAGGGGAGACCCAGTACTTC.

This chain connects TRBV6-4 to TRBJ2-3, with a weak D call TRBD2 (6 bases). This CDR3 comprises 18 residues. The V end lost 2 bases, the J end lost 2 bases, and 20 bases lay between the germline ends. Germline V gene data show CDR1 as MRHNA and CDR2 as SNTAGT. The DNA of the CDR3 is TGTGCCAGCAGTGACAGGAGCAAAGGTGGAGGGTCCACAGATACGCAGTATTTT. Amino acids: CASSDRSKGGGSTDTQYF.

This clonotype was counted a few times. CDR3 in amino acids: CASSKPVGTGELFF. CDR3 coding DNA: TGTGCCAGCAGCAAACCAGTGGGGACCGGGGAGCTGTTTTTT. The V gene is TRBV3-1, the J gene TRBJ2-2; D is unclear. Germline assignment: CDR1 LGHDT and CDR2 YNNKEL (reference sequence). V gave up 5 bases and J gave up 5 bases, with 12 bases separating them. The CDR3 loop spans 14 amino acids.

The V call is TRBV5-4, the J call TRBJ2-7, with TRBD2 matching over 8 bases. V was clipped by 5 bases and J by 0 bases; unmatched bases: 4. CDR1 and CDR2 from the germline V gene are SGHNT and YYREEE (reference sequence). The CDR3 runs to 14 residues. The CDR3 reads CASRGAGASYEQYF. The CDR3 coding sequence is TGTGCCAGCAGAGGAGCGGGAGCCTCCTACGAGCAGTACTTC. Supplemented by reference TRBV5-4 and TRBJ2-7, the full variable domain reads ETGVTQSPTHLIKTRGQQVTLRCSSQSGHNTVSWYQQALGQGPQFIFQYYREEENGRGNFPPRFSGLQFPNYSSELNVNALELDDSALYLCASRGAGASYEQYFGPGTRLTVT.

CDR3 protein: CASSLQGGGYEQYF. CDR3 nucleotide sequence: TGTGCCAGCAGCCTTCAGGGCGGCGGTTACGAGCAGTACTTC. The chain carries TRBV7-9 and TRBJ2-7; perhaps TRBD1 as D (5 bases). The length of the CDR3 is 14 residues. Germline CDR1 and CDR2: SEHNR and FQNEAQ (reference sequence). Trimming pared 5 bases from V and 4 bases from J, leaving 15 bases between.

This clonotype was found a few times. The genes are TRBV7-9 and TRBJ2-2, with no clear D. This CDR3 has 14 residues. CDR1 and CDR2 from the germline V gene are SEHNR and FQNEAQ (reference sequence). V was clipped by 2 bases and J by 4 bases, with 8 bases between them. The CDR3 DNA reads as TGTGCCAGCAGCTTACAGATAATCACCGGGGAGCTGTTTTTT. It codes for CASSLQIITGELFF.

This clonotype occurred a few times. The chain combines TRBV7-2 with TRBJ2-3; maybe TRBD2 (5 bases). The V end lost 2 bases, the J end lost 1 base, and 10 bases lay between the germline ends. This CDR3 has 15 amino acids. Germline CDR1 and CDR2: SGHTA and FQGNSA. The CDR3 nucleotides read TGTGCCAGCAGCTTAATAGAGGGCCGCACAGATACGCAGTATTTT. It encodes CASSLIEGRTDTQYF.

This chain joins TRBV5-4 and TRBJ2-3; TRBD2 is a possible D gene (6 bases). Per the germline V gene, CDR1 is SGHNT and CDR2 is YYREEE (reference sequence). V lost 4 bases and J lost 3, with 18 bases in between. The CDR3 length is 16 residues. CDR3 coding DNA: TGTGCCAGCAGCCAAAAACTAGCCGGGGTGACAGATACGCAGTATTTT. Translated, it gives CASSQKLAGVTDTQYF.

The V call is TRBV12-3 or TRBV12-4, the J call TRBJ2-1; TRBD1 matches at 7 bases. Losses at the gene ends were 3 bases for V and 4 bases for J; bases not matched to a gene: 9. This CDR3 comprises 16 residues. Here the CDR3 reads CASSLSWDRAYNEQFF. CDR3 DNA: TGTGCCAGCAGTTTGTCATGGGACAGAGCTTACAATGAGCAGTTCTTC.

By frequency in the sample, this clonotype is medium-sized. The chain recombines TRBV29-1 with TRBJ2-7; D tentatively reads TRBD1 or TRBD2 (5 bases each). The CDR3 runs to 13 residues. Germline V lookup: CDR1 SQVTM, CDR2 ANQGSEA. The V and J ends lost 5 bases and 2 bases respectively, with 13 bases between them. CDR3 amino acids: CSVSRDEPYEQYF. The CDR3, as DNA: TGCAGCGTTTCCCGGGACGAACCCTACGAGCAGTACTTC.

This clonotype was found many times. The chain combines TRBV7-2 with TRBJ2-1, with D possibly TRBD2 on 6 matching bases. This CDR3 contains 13 residues. V was clipped by 5 bases and J by 5 bases, with 10 bases between them. The germline CDR1 and CDR2 sequences are SGHTA and FQGNSA. The DNA of the CDR3 is TGTGCCAGCAGCCCCAGGACTAACAATGAGCAGTTCTTC. Translating gives CASSPRTNNEQFF.

This clonotype turned up a few times. The chain carries TRBV7-3 and TRBJ2-7, with a weak D call TRBD2 (6 bases). Germline V lookup: CDR1 SGHTA, CDR2 FQGTGA. This CDR3 has 13 amino acids. Trimming removed 2 bases at V and 7 bases at J, with 12 bases between. The chain's CDR3 is CASSLDQEGEQYF. Written as DNA, the CDR3 is TGTGCCAGCAGCTTAGATCAGGAGGGAGAGCAGTACTTC.

This clonotype showed up just a few times. The genes are TRBV5-1 and TRBJ1-1; D is undetermined. Trimming removed 4 bases at V and 1 base at J, with 17 bases between. The germline gives CDR1 SGHRS, CDR2 YFSETQ. This CDR3 has 16 amino acids. The CDR3 sequence: CASSPTRPGRNTEAFF. The DNA for the CDR3 is TGCGCCAGCAGCCCTACCCGTCCGGGGAGGAACACTGAAGCTTTCTTT.

This clonotype has only a few counts. This chain's CDR3 is CSERTSGSYEQYF. CDR3 coding DNA: TGCAGTGAACGGACTAGCGGGAGCTACGAGCAGTACTTC. This sequence joins TRBV20-1 and TRBJ2-7, with 13 positions matching TRBD2. Germline CDR1 and CDR2: DFQATT and SNEGSKA (reference sequence). The trim removed 7 bases at V and 3 bases at J, leaving 3 bases unmatched. CDR3 length equals 13 residues.

As concerns this clonotype: Germline is not matched at one junction end, which may reflect a read error. The chain links TRBV24-1 to TRBJ2-7, with TRBD2 matching over 13 bases. Germline CDR1 and CDR2: KGHDR and SFDVKD. The CDR3 sequence is 17 residues long. CDR3 in DNA: TGTGCCAGCAGTGATCCCCGGACTAGCGGGAGAGAGGACGAGCAGTACTTC. It codes for CASSDPRTSGREDEQYF.

The chain recombines TRBV4-2 with TRBJ2-1; 7 bases line up with TRBD2. The CDR3 extends over 17 amino acids. V was clipped by 0 bases and J by 1 base; unmatched bases: 6. The germline V gene encodes CDR1 LGHNA and CDR2 YNFKEQ. The DNA of the CDR3 is TGTGCCAGCAGCCAAGATCCGGGAGCGGGATCCTACAATGAGCAGTTCTTC. Translating gives CASSQDPGAGSYNEQFF.

The rearrangement uses TRBV7-9 and TRBJ2-5, with 8 bases matching TRBD1. The length of the CDR3 is 15 residues. V trimming: 7 bases; J trimming: 2 bases; junction bases outside the gene matches: 9. Germline loops: CDR1 SEHNR, CDR2 FQNEAQ (reference sequence). CDR3 sequence (DNA): TGTGCCAGCAACTACGACAGGGGAGGACAAGAGACCCAGTACTTC. This sequence encodes CASNYDRGGQETQYF.

The chain combines TRBV5-6 with TRBJ2-2; D may be TRBD2 (7 bases). This CDR3 is built from 14 residues. Germline CDR1 is SGHDT and CDR2 is YYEEEE. V was clipped by 7 bases and J by 6 bases, with 16 bases between them. The CDR3 here is CASLQGGGSGELFF. DNA of the CDR3: TGTGCCAGCCTACAGGGCGGGGGTTCCGGGGAGCTGTTTTTT.

The chain employs TRBV4-2 and TRBJ2-1; TRBD2 matches at 10 bases. Germline V gene lookup returns CDR1 LGHNA and CDR2 YNFKEQ. Unmatched junction bases numbered 17, after V lost 4 bases and J lost 8 bases. The length of the CDR3 is 18 residues. The chain's CDR3 is CASSPFKAGGPGFDEQFF. In nucleotides, the CDR3 is TGTGCCAGCAGCCCCTTTAAAGCGGGAGGGCCGGGGTTCGATGAGCAGTTCTTC.

This clonotype was counted between two and nine times. The CDR3 nucleotides read TGCGCCAGCAGCCCGGATTCAAGCGCCGAGCAGTACTTC. Its protein product is CASSPDSSAEQYF. The J gene is TRBJ2-7, the V gene TRBV4-3; no clear D gene. The germline V and J ends were trimmed by 4 bases and 6 bases, with 13 bases remaining between them. This CDR3 spans 13 amino acids. Germline-derived CDR1 and CDR2 are LGHNA and YSLEER.